A single sample is the source of the 6 T cell receptor beta chains below, sequenced in a study of CD8 T cells in ankylosing spondylitis. From the 5' RACE reads, TCRdb called clonotypes with MiXCR, one entry per CDR3 protein. Counted here are about 150,000 distinct CDR3 sequences, around two fifths occurring once; the ten biggest clones make up 13% to 15%. The specimen sequenced was synovial fluid, either unsorted or a sorted T cell fraction (not recorded which). Receptors originate from a male donor with ankylosing spondylitis.

This clonotype was counted many times. The gene calls are TRBV20-1 and TRBJ2-5; TRBD2 matches 11 bases. CDR3 length: 15 residues. The germline gives CDR1 DFQATT, CDR2 SNEGSKA (reference sequence). J lost 4 bases, V lost 6 bases, and 10 bases had no gene match. The CDR3 DNA reads as TGCAGTGCGGACCTTAGCGGGGGGGCCATAGAGACCCAGTACTTC. This encodes CSADLSGGAIETQYF.

This clonotype was seen more than once but under ten times. The J gene is TRBJ2-3, the V gene TRBV27; possible D gene TRBD2, 5 bases. Germline assignment: CDR1 MNHEY and CDR2 SMNVEV (reference sequence). Trimming removed 6 bases from V and 6 bases from J, with 19 bases in between. The CDR3 length is 15 residues. The CDR3 reads CASRGSDPFPDTQYF. CDR3 in DNA: TGTGCCAGCAGGGGGAGTGACCCCTTCCCTGATACGCAGTATTTT.

This chain uses TRBV27 with TRBJ2-7; possible D gene TRBD1, 6 bases. The V gene's germline CDR1 is MNHEY and CDR2 SMNVEV (reference sequence). This CDR3 comprises 15 residues. V gave up 3 bases and J gave up 4 bases, with 16 bases separating them. Written as DNA, the CDR3 is TGTGCCAGCAGTTTTGGCCCCACAGGGACGTACGAGCAGTACTTC. This translates into CASSFGPTGTYEQYF.

V usage is TRBV5-1 and J usage is TRBJ2-1; D uncertain. The length of the CDR3 is 17 residues. V was clipped by 2 bases and J by 0 bases, with 15 bases between them. Germline CDR1 is SGHRS and CDR2 is YFSETQ. The CDR3 sequence is CASSLQGTFYSYNEQFF. In nucleotides, the CDR3 is TGCGCCAGCAGCTTACAAGGTACTTTCTACTCCTACAATGAGCAGTTCTTC.

This clonotype was observed at least ten times. This chain connects TRBV5-1 to TRBJ2-7; possibly TRBD2 for D (6 bases). Per the germline V gene, CDR1 is SGHRS and CDR2 is YFSETQ. V dropped 3 bases and J dropped 6 bases, with 19 bases sitting between them. This CDR3 region has 15 residues. The CDR3 spells CASSSATSPGSEQYF. CDR3 sequence (DNA): TGCGCCAGCAGCTCAGCGACTAGTCCGGGCTCCGAGCAGTACTTC.

The sample holds a few counts of this clonotype. This chain links TRBV4-2 with TRBJ2-1; TRBD2 matches at 8 bases. CDR1 LGHNA and CDR2 YNFKEQ come from the germline V gene. The CDR3 extends over 16 amino acids. V gave up 3 bases and J gave up 2 bases; unmatched junction bases: 6. Here the CDR3 reads CASSQATGRAYNEQFF. CDR3 in DNA: TGTGCCAGCAGCCAGGCCACCGGGAGGGCCTACAATGAGCAGTTCTTC.